Listed below are T cell receptor beta chains from one sample, sequenced in a study of cytomegalovirus exposure and HLA in healthy donors. Produced via immunoSEQ multiplex PCR; TCRdb's table is partial and in-frame only. The data show some 87,000 clones, 95% to 96% seen once. The specimen was PBMCs. The source is a woman aged 18 to 35 in good health and CMV-seronegative. Both conserved end residues are part of each CDR3. Fields, in order: clone size, V gene, D gene, J gene, CDR3 DNA, CDR3 protein. D genes are given only for firm matches. Size tells how often a clone was seen (once, few, many) or the class of an expanded clone, and some rows leave it out.

.	TRBV9	.	TRBJ2-2	TGTGCCAGCCACACAAACACCGGGGAGCTGTTTTTT	CASHTNTGELFF
.	TRBV9	.	TRBJ2-3	TGTGCCAGCAGCGTAAAGAGCGGCACAGATACGCAGTATTTT	CASSVKSGTDTQYF
.	TRBV19	.	TRBJ2-3	TGTGCCAGTAGTATGGCTACCGACACCACCGATACGCAGTATTTT	CASSMATDTTDTQYF
.	TRBV11-3	TRBD1	TRBJ2-7	TGTGCCAGCAGCCTGACAGGGAGTGTTGGCGGGGAGCAGTACTTC	CASSLTGSVGGEQYF
.	TRBV20-1	.	TRBJ1-3	TGCAGTGCTCCTTTTGGAAACACCATATATTTT	CSAPFGNTIYF
.	TRBV10-3	.	TRBJ2-5	TGTGCCATCAGTGAGGCGGGTCTGTGGCAAGAGACCCAGTACTTC	CAISEAGLWQETQYF
.	TRBV9	.	TRBJ1-2	TGTGCCAGCAGCCCCGACTCCGATGCTAACTATGGCTACACCTTC	CASSPDSDANYGYTF
.	TRBV6-5	.	TRBJ2-1	TGTGCCAGCCGGCAGGTGGGAGCCTACAATGAGCAGTTCTTC	CASRQVGAYNEQFF
.	TRBV11-3	.	TRBJ2-3	TGTGCCAGCAGCTTATTACAGAGCACAGATACGCAGTATTTT	CASSLLQSTDTQYF
.	TRBV5-1	TRBD1	TRBJ2-3	TGCGCCAGCAGCTATCGTCCGGGACAGACTAGCACAGATACGCAGTATTTT	CASSYRPGQTSTDTQYF
once	TRBV7-2	.	TRBJ2-7	TGTGCCAGCAGCTTTAAGGCGGATAGCTCCTACGAGCAGTACTTC	CASSFKADSSYEQYF
.	TRBV28	TRBD1	TRBJ2-5	TGTGCCAGCATCGGGACAGGGGAGACCCAGTACTTC	CASIGTGETQYF
.	TRBV10-3	.	TRBJ1-2	TGTGCCATCCGTAGAGGTGGAACTTTCTATGGCTACACCTTC	CAIRRGGTFYGYTF
.	TRBV28	.	TRBJ1-5	TGTGCCAGCAGTTTTAGTGGGCCCCAGCATTTT	CASSFSGPQHF
.	TRBV7-7	TRBD2	TRBJ2-2	TGTGCTAGCAGCACACTAGCGGGCCTAAATAGAGCGAACACCGGGGAGCTGTTTTTT	CASSTLAGLNRANTGELFF
.	TRBV9	.	TRBJ2-1	TGTGCCAGCAGCGGCCCGGGGTTGAGCTCCTACAATGAGCAGTTCTTC	CASSGPGLSSYNEQFF
.	TRBV2	.	TRBJ2-5	TGTGCCAGCAGTCAATTCCAAGAGACCCAGTACTTC	CASSQFQETQYF
once	TRBV5-1	.	TRBJ2-1	TGCGCCAGCAGCTTGGATGTACGGGACAAGAGATACAATGAGCAGTTCTTC	CASSLDVRDKRYNEQFF
.	TRBV6-5	.	TRBJ2-7	TGTGCCAGCAGTTACAGGGGTGGCTACGAGCAGTACTTC	CASSYRGGYEQYF
.	TRBV28	.	TRBJ2-7	TGTGCCAGCAACCACGGCGGGTACACGCAGTACTTC	CASNHGGYTQYF
.	TRBV5-6	.	TRBJ2-4	TGTGCCAGCAGCGTCTCGGGACTTAAAAACATTCAGTACTTC	CASSVSGLKNIQYF
.	TRBV28	TRBD1	TRBJ2-7	TGTGCCAGCAGTTTCCCTCGTCAGGGGGCCGGGGAGCAGTACTTC	CASSFPRQGAGEQYF
.	TRBV11-2	.	TRBJ1-1	TGTGCCAGCAGCTTAGGCGCGGGGTCCACTGAAGCTTTCTTT	CASSLGAGSTEAFF